Each of the 27 T cell receptor beta chains below was sequenced from the same sample in a study of blood T cell repertoires in COVID-19 (dated by TCRdb to the early 2020s). The library was generated by the immunoSEQ multiplex PCR assay. TCRdb stores this immuneACCESS table with in-frame sequences only. Part of the clones is absent; in the studies checked, under half of the shortfall reflects unresolved V genes, and no reason is known for the rest. A total of a few hundred thousand clones appear in this sample, over 70% of them only once. In total, the top ten clones hold about 5% of the sample. Sequenced: PBMCs or T cells enriched from blood (not recorded which). The receptor source for this set is a young man who had recovered from COVID-19.

The rearrangement uses TRBV30 and TRBJ1-2; the match to TRBD1 covers 10 bases. CDR1 is GTSNPN and CDR2 is SVGIG in the germline V gene (reference sequence). The CDR3 is 16 amino acids. J was trimmed by 2 bases and V by 4 bases; bases with no gene match: 10. The CDR3 spells CAWISRQGALNYGYTF. Written as DNA, the CDR3 is TGTGCCTGGATTTCCCGACAGGGGGCACTGAACTATGGCTACACCTTC.

The V call is TRBV3-1 (or the pseudogene TRBV3-2), the J call TRBJ1-4; 8 bases align to TRBD1. V lost 1 base, J lost 0 bases, and 10 bases stayed unmatched. Germline CDR1 is LGHDT and CDR2 is YNNKEL (reference sequence). The CDR3 spans 19 residues. For the CDR3, the DNA is TGTGCCAGCAGCCAAGGGTCCGGACAGGGCTCGGCAACTAATGAAAAACTGTTTTTT. Encoded protein: CASSQGSGQGSATNEKLFF.

The chain has TRBV7-8 and TRBJ1-6, with D maybe TRBD1 (6 bases). V dropped 2 bases and J dropped 0 bases, with 14 bases sitting between them. The CDR3 loop spans 18 amino acids. Germline CDR1 reads SGHVS; CDR2 reads FQNEAQ. The CDR3 region is CASSLPSGQISYNSPLHF. CDR3 in DNA: TGTGCCAGCAGCTTACCCTCCGGACAGATCTCCTATAATTCACCCCTCCACTTT.

The chain combines TRBV28 with TRBJ1-6; D gene unclear. This CDR3 is built from 15 residues. Looked up from germline, CDR1 is MDHEN and CDR2 is SYDVKM. The V end lost 5 bases, the J end lost 2 bases, and 10 bases lay between the germline ends. CDR3 region: CASSGPPAYNSPLHF. CDR3 sequence (DNA): TGTGCCAGCAGTGGCCCGCCAGCCTATAATTCACCCCTCCACTTT. The whole variable domain, filled in from reference TRBV28 and TRBJ1-6, reads DVKVTQSSRYLVKRTGEKVFLECVQDMDHENMFWYRQDPGLGLRLIYFSYDVKMKEKGDIPEGYSVSREKKERFSLILESASTNQTSMYLCASSGPPAYNSPLHFGNGTRLTVT.

The V gene is TRBV5-1, the J gene TRBJ1-1; the D gene is possibly TRBD1 (6 bases). Germline CDR1 and CDR2: SGHRS and YFSETQ. The CDR3 totals 16 residues. The ends were cut back, 0 bases at V and 1 base at J, with 13 bases in the middle. The CDR3, as DNA: TGCGCCAGCAGCTTGGCCGCGGGGGCTGGGAACACTGAAGCTTTCTTT. Protein sequence: CASSLAAGAGNTEAFF.

The chain uses TRBV6-5 and TRBJ1-2; no firm D call. The CDR3 covers 12 residues. Looked up from germline, CDR1 is MNHEY and CDR2 is SVGAGI. Trimming pared 8 bases from V and 7 bases from J, leaving 14 bases between. The CDR3 coding sequence is TGTGCCAGCGGACGTCACGAGGGTGGCTACACCTTC. Its protein is CASGRHEGGYTF.

The chain links TRBV30 to TRBJ2-6; D not certain. Germline values: CDR1 GTSNPN, CDR2 SVGIG (reference sequence). CDR3 length equals 16 residues. V gave up 0 bases and J gave up 0 bases, with 9 bases separating them. For the CDR3, the DNA is TGTGCCTGGAGTGTAATTGGGCACTCTGGGGCCAACGTCCTGACTTTC. It encodes CAWSVIGHSGANVLTF.

This clone was observed a handful of times. The rearrangement uses TRBV19 and TRBJ1-2; D may be TRBD1 (5 bases). V was trimmed by 8 bases and J by 4 bases, leaving 8 bases between them. The CDR3 totals 11 residues. Germline lookup yields CDR1 LNHDA and CDR2 SQIVND (reference sequence). CDR3 bases: TGTGCCAGTTTAGGGGTCTATGGCTACACCTTC. It translates to CASLGVYGYTF.

V and J are TRBV6-5 and TRBJ2-5; D is uncertain. Deletions cut 0 bases from V and 0 bases from J, with 11 bases between. CDR1 MNHEY and CDR2 SVGAGI come from the germline V gene. The CDR3 is 16 residues long. CDR3: CASSYSTRMYQETQYF. CDR3 nucleotide sequence: TGTGCCAGCAGTTACTCGACACGGATGTACCAAGAGACCCAGTACTTC.

The V and J genes are TRBV20-1 and TRBJ2-7, with D uncertain. The CDR3 contains 11 residues. Germline V gene data show CDR1 as DFQATT and CDR2 as SNEGSKA (reference sequence). V dropped 6 bases and J dropped 6 bases, with 12 bases sitting between them. CDR3 sequence reads: CSAAPFGEQYF. The CDR3 DNA reads as TGCAGTGCCGCGCCGTTCGGCGAGCAGTACTTC.

V gene TRBV15 combines with J gene TRBJ2-7; 9 positions match TRBD1. After removal of 4 bases from V and 10 bases from J, the junction contained 14 bases not matched to a gene. CDR3 length: 15 residues. Germline CDR1 is LNHNV and CDR2 is YYDKDF (reference sequence). CDR3 protein: CATSTSGTGSSRQYF. CDR3 coding DNA: TGTGCCACCAGCACCTCCGGGACAGGGTCCTCGAGACAGTACTTC.

The J gene is TRBJ2-7, the V gene TRBV27; D may be TRBD1 (5 bases). The V end lost 2 bases, the J end lost 2 bases, and 10 bases lay between the germline ends. The CDR3 loop spans 14 amino acids. Germline V CDR1 and CDR2: MNHEY, SMNVEV (reference sequence). CDR3: CASSLKGLPYEQYF. The CDR3 nucleotides read TGTGCCAGCAGTTTAAAGGGGCTCCCCTACGAGCAGTACTTC.

In this sample, this clone turned up a few times. The chain is built from TRBV19 and TRBJ2-7; D unclear. Germline values: CDR1 LNHDA, CDR2 SQIVND (reference sequence). V shed 4 bases and J shed 7 bases, with 14 bases lying between them. The CDR3 has 13 residues. CDR3 in amino acids: CASSTAHLTEQYF. The CDR3, as DNA: TGTGCCAGTAGTACCGCCCACCTGACAGAGCAGTACTTC.

This chain links TRBV7-9 with TRBJ2-7; TRBD1 matches at 12 bases. The CDR3 consists of 16 residues. V was clipped by 5 bases and J by 5 bases; unmatched bases: 10. The germline CDR1 and CDR2 sequences are SEHNR and FQNEAQ (reference sequence). The CDR3 coding sequence is TGTGCCAGCAGCCACAACTCGGGACAGGGGGCCCACGAGCAGTACTTC. Encoded protein: CASSHNSGQGAHEQYF.

J is TRBJ1-1 and V is TRBV14, with a tentative D call TRBD1 (6 bases). V was trimmed by 1 base and J by 5 bases, leaving 17 bases between them. From germline, CDR1 is SGHDN and CDR2 FVKESK. The CDR3 has 16 amino acids. CDR3 amino acids: CASSQGKDRPETEAFF. The CDR3, as DNA: TGTGCCAGCAGCCAAGGAAAAGACAGGCCGGAGACTGAAGCTTTCTTT.

This sequence joins TRBV24-1 and TRBJ2-1; 7 bases align to TRBD1. The V gene's germline CDR1 is KGHDR and CDR2 SFDVKD. The CDR3 extends over 16 amino acids. With 3 bases clipped from V and 0 bases from J, the junction kept 4 bases outside the gene matches. The DNA for the CDR3 is TGTGCCACCAGTGATCCGACAGGGAGCTCCTACAATGAGCAGTTCTTC. Amino acid sequence: CATSDPTGSSYNEQFF.

This rearrangement joins TRBV5-1 to TRBJ2-3, with 8 positions matching TRBD2. This CDR3 spans 17 amino acids. Germline V lookup: CDR1 SGHRS, CDR2 YFSETQ. The J segment lost 5 bases and the V segment lost 0 bases, leaving 11 bases of the junction unmatched. The CDR3 region is CASSLGPLAGGVDTQYF. The CDR3 nucleotides read TGCGCCAGCAGCTTGGGTCCTCTGGCGGGGGGTGTAGATACGCAGTATTTT.

J is TRBJ2-7 and V is TRBV6-5, with 9 bases that match TRBD2. This CDR3 spans 16 amino acids. Germline V gene data show CDR1 as MNHEY and CDR2 as SVGAGI. J was trimmed by 4 bases and V by 4 bases; bases with no gene match: 11. CDR3 sequence: CASSSWTSDNVYEQYF. In DNA form, the CDR3 reads TGTGCCAGCAGTTCCTGGACTAGCGACAATGTTTACGAGCAGTACTTC.

V and J are TRBV7-8 and TRBJ2-7, with TRBD2 matching 10 bases. The CDR3 length is 14 residues. Unmatched junction bases numbered 3, after V lost 4 bases and J lost 3 bases. Germline V gene lookup returns CDR1 SGHVS and CDR2 FQNEAQ. CDR3 sequence: CASSSLAGGYEQYF. CDR3 coding DNA: TGTGCCAGCAGCTCTTTAGCGGGGGGCTACGAGCAGTACTTC.

V gene TRBV7-2 combines with J gene TRBJ2-7; 9 bases are shared with TRBD2. V was pared by 1 base and J by 8 bases, with 6 bases of the junction left unmatched. CDR3 length equals 14 residues. Germline V gene data show CDR1 as SGHTA and CDR2 as FQGNSA. CDR3 sequence: CASSLVPSGVKQYF. The DNA of the CDR3 is TGTGCCAGCAGCTTAGTCCCTAGCGGGGTCAAGCAGTACTTC.

V and J are TRBV4-1 and TRBJ1-2, with D hard to call. From germline, CDR1 is MGHRA and CDR2 YSYEKL. The V and J ends lost 0 bases and 4 bases respectively, with 12 bases between them. CDR3 size: 15 residues. The CDR3 bases are TGCGCCAGCAGCCAAGATCTGGCCGTCCTCTATGGCTACACCTTC. Encoded protein: CASSQDLAVLYGYTF.

The genes are TRBV7-3 and TRBJ1-5; D unclear. The CDR3 contains 13 residues. With 2 bases removed from V and 5 bases from J, the gap between germline ends came to 7 bases. Looked up from germline, CDR1 is SGHTA and CDR2 is FQGTGA. CDR3 region: CASSLARDQPQHF. In DNA form, the CDR3 reads TGTGCCAGCAGCTTAGCTCGGGATCAGCCCCAGCATTTT.

This chain joins TRBV7-9 and TRBJ2-5; 13 nucleotides match TRBD2. CDR3 length equals 17 residues. Germline CDR1 reads SEHNR; CDR2 reads FQNEAQ (reference sequence). With 3 bases clipped from V and 4 bases from J, the junction kept 8 bases outside the gene matches. The CDR3 loop is CASSFGLAGAGGETQYF. In nucleotides, the CDR3 is TGTGCCAGCAGCTTCGGACTAGCGGGGGCCGGGGGAGAGACCCAGTACTTC.

This chain links TRBV12-2 with TRBJ1-1; no check of the table's D call, TRBD1, against the DNA was made. TRBV12-2 is a pseudogene. This CDR3 has 17 residues. CDR3 residues: CASRFKDRGRRVTEAFF. CDR3 bases: TGTGCAAGTCGCTTTAAGGACAGGGGGCGTCGAGTGACTGAAGCTTTCTTT.

The rearrangement links TRBV2 to TRBJ2-5, with TRBD1 as a possible D gene (6 bases). CDR3 size: 12 residues. In germline, CDR1 is SNHLY, CDR2 FYNNEI. V was trimmed by 11 bases and J by 7 bases, leaving 17 bases between them. The CDR3 DNA is TGTGCCGGGGAAGGGGGTATTGCGACCCAGTACTTC. As protein: CAGEGGIATQYF.

This clone was seen once. The rearrangement uses TRBV13 and TRBJ1-2; 7 nucleotides align to TRBD1. The germline V gene has CDR1 PRHDT and CDR2 FYEKMQ (reference sequence). The ends lost 0 bases at V and 4 bases at J; junction bases unmatched: 11. The CDR3 has 17 residues. CDR3 in DNA: TGTGCCAGCAGCTTAGGCCCTACAGGGGCCGGTAGCTATGGCTACACCTTC. Translation gives CASSLGPTGAGSYGYTF.

V gene TRBV7-8 combines with J gene TRBJ1-5; 9 bases fit TRBD1. From germline, CDR1 is SGHVS and CDR2 FQNEAQ. This CDR3 is built from 18 residues. V was clipped by 6 bases and J by 0 bases; unmatched bases: 12. The CDR3 bases are TGTGCCAGCAGTTCAGGACAGGGGACCACAGATAGCAATCAGCCCCAGCATTTT. It is translated as CASSSGQGTTDSNQPQHF. The variable domain in full, completed from reference TRBV7-8 and TRBJ1-5, reads GAGVSQSPRYKVAKRGQDVALRCDPISGHVSLFWYQQALGQGPEFLTYFQNEAQLDKSGLPSDRFFAERPEGSVSTLKIQRTQQEDSAVYLCASSSGQGTTDSNQPQHFGDGTRLSIL.